A selection of T cell receptor beta chains follows, all from one sample in a study of multiple sclerosis patients with progressive multifocal leukoencephalopathy. Produced via immunoSEQ multiplex PCR; TCRdb's table is partial and in-frame only. The table shows fewer than 35,000 clones, with about nine tenths occurring only once. Sample: PBMCs. All receptors come from a human donor with multiple sclerosis. CDR3s leave out the opening cysteine and the closing phenylalanine or tryptophan. The D gene is left open where the match is weak. The listing skips clone size in some rows; elsewhere it reads once, few, many or a size class.

TRBV27	TRBJ2-3	NA	10	NA	ASSLIGDTQY
TRBV5-6	TRBJ1-2	NA	12	TRBD1	ASSLENRGPGYT
TRBV19	TRBJ2-1	NA	11	TRBD2	ASSRSGGNEQF
TRBV27	TRBJ1-2	NA	13	NA	ASSLNFDGVYGYT
TRBV27	TRBJ1-1	NA	9	NA	ASTTGTEAF
TRBV27	TRBJ2-7	NA	13	TRBD1	ASSLSQGSSYEQY
TRBV5-6	TRBJ2-7	NA	14	NA	ASSLSLGTGSYEQY
TRBV11-2	TRBJ2-7	NA	14	TRBD1	ASSFRRGQGGDEQY
TRBV5-1	TRBJ1-2	NA	15	TRBD1	ASSLDGSPTGSDGYT
TRBV15	TRBJ1-5	NA	12	NA	ATSRGQENQPQH
TRBV19	TRBJ1-1	NA	13	TRBD1	ASSARDRGPRGAF
TRBV2	TRBJ1-2	NA	12	NA	ASRAGAGSYGYT
TRBV6-1	TRBJ1-1	once	12	TRBD1	ASSSDRDNTEAF
TRBV28	TRBJ2-1	NA	12	TRBD2	ASRLWGTSREQF
TRBV5-4	TRBJ1-6	once	10	NA	ASSFRNSPLH
TRBV7-9	TRBJ1-2	NA	11	NA	ASSLEYRVGYT
TRBV4-2	TRBJ1-2	NA	13	NA	ASSQDSWTVYGYT
TRBV9	TRBJ2-5	NA	14	TRBD2	ASSVGGGRREETQY
TRBV5-6	TRBJ1-5	NA	14	NA	ASSLNHARGYQPQH
TRBV12-5	NA	once	11	TRBD1	ASGRGQTYEQY
TRBV7-2	TRBJ2-3	NA	12	NA	ASSLGESTDTQY
TRBV4-2	TRBJ2-3	NA	15	NA	ASSQVGGNRRTDTQY
TRBV7-2	TRBJ2-1	NA	10	NA	ASSLVRREQF
TRBV15	TRBJ2-1	NA	14	NA	ATSRDNRGHRNEQF
TRBV5-8	TRBJ2-7	NA	12	NA	ASSSRGGAYEQY
TRBV2	TRBJ1-1	NA	12	TRBD1	ASREDRGNTEAF
TRBV9	TRBJ1-5	NA	12	NA	ASSVDGFNQPQH
TRBV7-6	TRBJ2-1	NA	14	TRBD2	ASSTGLAGWYNEQF
TRBV7-2	TRBJ1-2	few	12	NA	ASSLSLQDYGYT
TRBV9	TRBJ1-6	once	13	TRBD1	ASTPTGGLNSPLH
TRBV6-5	TRBJ1-5	once	11	TRBD1	ASRPTGGAPQH
TRBV7-2	TRBJ2-1	once	14	NA	ASSSLTIPPYNEQF
TRBV7-9	TRBJ2-1	NA	14	TRBD1	ASSSPATGVYNEQF
TRBV6-5	TRBJ1-2	NA	13	NA	ASSYSKTGYYGYT
TRBV5-4	TRBJ2-7	NA	13	TRBD2	ASSFQSGRVVEQY
TRBV4-1	TRBJ1-1	NA	9	NA	ASSHNTEAF